One sample yielded the 25 T cell receptor beta chains listed below, sequenced in a study of OX40 agonist ivuxolimab in advanced cancers. Clones were sequenced by immunoSEQ multiplex PCR, and TCRdb holds only the in-frame ones, with some missing. This table has approximately 90,000 clones, around nine tenths appearing once. This specimen was CD4+ or CD8+ T cells sorted from blood, taken in a trial of the OX40 agonist ivuxolimab. Receptor source: an adult with an advanced solid tumor such as melanoma, head and neck, liver or kidney cancer.

The J gene is TRBJ1-3, the V gene TRBV6-1; perhaps TRBD1 as D (6 bases). V was cut by 4 bases and J by 0 bases, with 13 bases left in between. The V gene's germline CDR1 is MNHNS and CDR2 SASEGT. CDR3 size: 16 residues. The CDR3 here is CASSAGTFSSGNTIYF. In DNA, the CDR3 is TGTGCCAGCAGTGCCGGGACATTCAGCTCTGGAAACACCATATATTTT.

The chain uses TRBV7-9 and TRBJ1-5; 8 nucleotides match TRBD1. The CDR3 loop spans 16 amino acids. Germline V gene sequence: CDR1 SEHNR, CDR2 FQNEAQ (reference sequence). V lost 5 bases to trimming and J lost 4 bases; unmatched junction nucleotides: 10. DNA of the CDR3: TGTGCCAGCAGCAGTGACGACAGGGGCCAAAATCAGCCCCAGCATTTT. Its translation: CASSSDDRGQNQPQHF.

The CDR3 DNA sequence: TGTGCCAGCAGCCACGGTGGTGGTAGCGGCAACACCGGGGAGCTGTTTTTT. Translation gives CASSHGGGSGNTGELFF. The chain is built from TRBV9 and TRBJ2-2, with D perhaps TRBD2 (6 bases). The CDR3 totals 17 residues. The V and J ends lost 4 bases and 2 bases respectively, with 18 bases between them. CDR1 is SGDLS, CDR2 YYNGEE, per germline.

The CDR3 region is CASSLGTSGKSSTDTQYF. CDR3 coding DNA: TGCGCCAGCAGCTTGGGCACTAGCGGGAAATCTAGCACAGATACGCAGTATTTT. The chain combines TRBV5-1 with TRBJ2-3, with 10 bases that match TRBD2. Germline CDR1 is SGHRS and CDR2 is YFSETQ. The CDR3 extends over 18 amino acids. Unmatched junction bases numbered 7, after V lost 0 bases and J lost 0 bases.

The chain links TRBV7-9 to TRBJ2-1; 8 positions match TRBD1. From germline, CDR1 is SEHNR and CDR2 FQNEAQ (reference sequence). This CDR3 has 15 amino acids. The trim removed 5 bases at V and 3 bases at J, leaving 6 bases unmatched. The CDR3 spells CASSLGQGIYNEQFF. The CDR3, as DNA: TGTGCCAGCAGCCTTGGACAGGGTATCTACAATGAGCAGTTCTTC. The complete variable domain, with remaining parts taken from reference TRBV7-9 and TRBJ2-1, reads DTGVSQNPRHKITKRGQNVTFRCDPISEHNRLYWYRQTLGQGPEFLTYFQNEAQLEKSRLLSDRFSAERPKGSFSTLEIQRTEQGDSAMYLCASSLGQGIYNEQFFGPGTRLTVL.

This chain uses TRBV18 with TRBJ1-1, with D hard to call. Germline V gives CDR1 KGHSH, CDR2 LQKENI. This CDR3 spans 14 amino acids. Trimming took off 2 bases at V and 5 bases at J, with 12 bases between the two ends. CDR3: CASSPEARFTEAFF. The CDR3 nucleotides read TGTGCCAGCTCACCAGAGGCGAGGTTTACTGAAGCTTTCTTT. Full variable domain (rest looked up from reference TRBV18 and TRBJ1-1): NAGVMQNPRHLVRRRGQEARLRCSPMKGHSHVYWYRQLPEEGLKFMVYLQKENIIDESGMPKERFSAEFPKEGPSILRIQQVVRGDSAAYFCASSPEARFTEAFFGQGTRLTVV.

The chain combines TRBV19 with TRBJ1-5; D gene ambiguous. Trimming left V 0 bases short and J 4 bases short, with 7 bases between. From germline, CDR1 is LNHDA and CDR2 SQIVND (reference sequence). This CDR3 comprises 14 residues. The CDR3 here is CASSIDRANQPQHF. CDR3 coding DNA: TGTGCCAGTAGTATAGATAGGGCAAATCAGCCCCAGCATTTT.

The chain employs TRBV5-1 and TRBJ2-4; no definite D call. V lost 2 bases, J lost 7 bases, and 10 bases lay in between. The CDR3 contains 13 residues. Germline lookup yields CDR1 SGHRS and CDR2 YFSETQ. The DNA of the CDR3 is TGCGCCAGCAGCTTAGCCAGTGAGAACATTCAGTACTTC. This encodes CASSLASENIQYF.

The J gene is TRBJ2-5, the V gene TRBV19; D is unclear. From germline, CDR1 is LNHDA and CDR2 SQIVND (reference sequence). The CDR3 length is 15 residues. Trimming removed 5 bases at V and 5 bases at J, with 18 bases between. CDR3 residues: CASSPSGPSGETQYF. CDR3 coding DNA: TGTGCCAGTAGTCCCTCGGGTCCATCCGGGGAGACCCAGTACTTC.

This sequence joins TRBV19 and TRBJ1-1; 7 nucleotides agree with TRBD1. Trimming took 1 base from V and 6 from J; bases not matched to a gene: 5. The CDR3 is 14 amino acids. Per germline, CDR1 LNHDA and CDR2 SQIVND (reference sequence). CDR3 protein: CASSIGFTGAEAFF. DNA for the CDR3: TGTGCCAGTAGTATAGGGTTCACAGGGGCTGAAGCTTTCTTT.

The rearrangement uses TRBV15 and TRBJ2-3, with no clear D. Trimming cost V 3 bases and J 8 bases, with 9 bases left between them. This CDR3 region has 12 residues. The germline V gene has CDR1 LNHNV and CDR2 YYDKDF (reference sequence). DNA for the CDR3: TGTGCCACCAGCAGTGGAGTCGGTACGCAGTATTTT. This sequence encodes CATSSGVGTQYF.

The rearrangement links TRBV6-5 to TRBJ1-5, with TRBD1 as a possible D gene (6 bases). Per the germline V gene, CDR1 is MNHEY and CDR2 is SVGAGI. CDR3 length: 15 residues. V lost 4 bases and J 3 bases, leaving 13 bases between the germline ends. The CDR3 reads CASSLQGAANQPQHF. The CDR3 nucleotides read TGTGCCAGCAGTTTACAGGGTGCGGCCAATCAGCCCCAGCATTTT.

V gene TRBV27 combines with J gene TRBJ1-1; D might be TRBD1 (6 bases). Trimming cost V 10 bases and J 0 bases, with 18 bases left between them. Looked up from germline, CDR1 is MNHEY and CDR2 is SMNVEV (reference sequence). The CDR3 is 15 amino acids. CDR3 in DNA: TGTGCCACCAAGCGCCCAGGGGTTATGAACACTGAAGCTTTCTTT. Amino acid sequence: CATKRPGVMNTEAFF.

The chain is built from TRBV4-3 and TRBJ1-4; D may be TRBD1 (6 bases). V was clipped by 6 bases and J by 8 bases, with 19 bases between them. The CDR3 is 15 residues long. Per germline, CDR1 LGHNA and CDR2 YSLEER. CDR3 nucleotide sequence: TGCGCCAGCAGATCCACGGGAGGGAGGGGGGAAAAACTGTTTTTT. Protein: CASRSTGGRGEKLFF.

The chain carries TRBV14 and TRBJ2-3, with TRBD2 identical over 10 bases. V was pared by 4 bases and J by 4 bases, with 8 bases of the junction left unmatched. This CDR3 has 16 residues. CDR1 is SGHDN and CDR2 is FVKESK in the germline V gene. CDR3 bases: TGTGCCAGCAGCCCCCAGCGGGGGGGCCTTTCAGATACGCAGTATTTT. Protein sequence: CASSPQRGGLSDTQYF.

The rearrangement joins TRBV19 to TRBJ1-2, with D unclear. The CDR3 totals 12 residues. Germline assignment: CDR1 LNHDA and CDR2 SQIVND (reference sequence). V was pared by 8 bases and J by 8 bases, with 15 bases between. The CDR3 region is CASSKDGRGYTF. CDR3 nucleotides: TGTGCCAGTTCGAAAGACGGGCGCGGCTACACCTTC.

The V and J genes are TRBV4-1 and TRBJ1-5, with a possible D match to TRBD1 (5 bases). This CDR3 region has 15 residues. From germline, CDR1 is MGHRA and CDR2 YSYEKL. Trimming pared 6 bases from V and 2 bases from J, leaving 14 bases between. In DNA form, the CDR3 reads TGCGCCAGCAGTCCCCAGGGAATTGGCAATCAGCCCCAGCATTTT. It specifies CASSPQGIGNQPQHF.

The chain uses TRBV11-2 and TRBJ2-1; 9 nucleotides agree with TRBD2. This CDR3 contains 15 residues. Germline loops: CDR1 SGHAT, CDR2 FQNNGV. The ends lost 3 bases at V and 9 bases at J; junction bases unmatched: 9. This CDR3 reads CASSFPGLARFEQFF. CDR3 nucleotides: TGTGCCAGCAGCTTCCCGGGACTAGCTCGGTTTGAGCAGTTCTTC.

This clone occurred once. The chain joins TRBV2 to TRBJ1-5; a weak D match, TRBD1 (6 bases). The CDR3 has 14 residues. V was clipped by 6 bases and J by 8 bases, with 17 bases between them. Germline V gene sequence: CDR1 SNHLY, CDR2 FYNNEI. The CDR3: CASSSQGRDKPQHF. Here the CDR3 DNA reads TGTGCCAGCAGCTCACAGGGTAGGGACAAGCCCCAGCATTTT. Using reference TRBV2 and TRBJ1-5 for the parts outside the CDR3, the full variable domain is EPEVTQTPSHQVTQMGQEVILRCVPISNHLYFYWYRQILGQKVEFLVSFYNNEISEKSEIFDDQFSVERPDGSNFTLKIRSTKLEDSAMYFCASSSQGRDKPQHFGDGTRLSIL.

The chain links TRBV7-2 to TRBJ1-5, with a possible D match to TRBD1 (5 bases). V was trimmed by 2 bases and J by 6 bases, leaving 14 bases between them. CDR1 SGHTA and CDR2 FQGNSA come from the germline V gene. There are 15 residues in the CDR3. CDR3 in amino acids: CASSLRRGDGQPQHF. CDR3 sequence (DNA): TGTGCCAGCAGCTTAAGGCGAGGGGATGGTCAGCCCCAGCATTTT.

The chain employs TRBV29-1 and TRBJ2-7; D ambiguous. V lost 4 bases, J lost 4 bases, and 17 bases lay in between. Germline CDR1 SQVTM, CDR2 ANQGSEA. The CDR3 loop spans 14 amino acids. The CDR3 sequence is CSVVGILSGYEQYF. CDR3 bases: TGCAGCGTTGTAGGGATCTTGTCTGGATACGAGCAGTACTTC.

The chain employs TRBV5-1 and TRBJ2-3, with D uncertain. This CDR3 contains 13 residues. Germline V gene data show CDR1 as SGHRS and CDR2 as YFSETQ. V was pared by 0 bases and J by 6 bases, with 8 bases between. The CDR3 coding sequence is TGCGCCAGCAGCTTGGACGAGCCCGATACGCAGTATTTT. Its protein is CASSLDEPDTQYF.

This chain uses TRBV9 with TRBJ2-1; D may correspond to TRBD1 or TRBD2 (5 bases each). CDR3 length: 16 amino acids. Germline assignment: CDR1 SGDLS and CDR2 YYNGEE. V was cut by 2 bases and J by 7 bases, with 19 bases left in between. CDR3 sequence reads: CASSVAGNRGANEQFF. The CDR3 bases are TGTGCCAGCAGCGTGGCAGGAAACCGGGGCGCGAATGAGCAGTTCTTC.

CDR3 residues: CASVPRGGTEAFF. The CDR3 nucleotides read TGTGCCAGCGTTCCCAGGGGGGGGACTGAAGCTTTCTTT. This chain links TRBV6-1 with TRBJ1-1; 7 bases line up with TRBD1. Germline V CDR1 and CDR2: MNHNS, SASEGT. CDR3 length equals 13 residues. With 8 bases clipped from V and 5 bases from J, the junction kept 8 bases outside the gene matches.

The chain has TRBV5-1 and TRBJ2-5; TRBD2 matches 8 bases. V lost 4 bases to trimming and J lost 2 bases; unmatched junction nucleotides: 10. This CDR3 region has 16 residues. From germline, CDR1 is SGHRS and CDR2 YFSETQ. CDR3 residues: CASSITGGPRQETQYF. In DNA form, the CDR3 reads TGCGCCAGCAGCATTACGGGGGGGCCGAGGCAAGAGACCCAGTACTTC.